This TCR beta chain emerged from a study of identical twins. MiXCR was run by TCRdb on the 5' RACE reads, yielding one entry per CDR3 protein. Among 700,000 or so distinct CDR3 sequences listed, 8.5% to 9% were seen once. CDR3 length equals 15 residues. Germline V lookup: CDR1 MGHRA, CDR2 YSYEKL. V was clipped by 2 bases and J by 8 bases; unmatched bases: 8. The data were also submitted as part of a second study, on yellow fever vaccine responses in identical twins. As that report states: A vaccine T cell response that seemed partly convergent and partly personalized was reported in twins.

Sequenced sample: PBMCs. The origin of this receptor is a woman aged 18-29 years in good health. The chain couples TRBV4-1 to TRBJ2-1; 8 bases are a match to TRBD2. As DNA, the CDR3 is TGCGCCAGCAGCCAAATTAGCGGGACTTTCTATGAGCAGTTCTTC. This encodes CASSQISGTFYEQFF.